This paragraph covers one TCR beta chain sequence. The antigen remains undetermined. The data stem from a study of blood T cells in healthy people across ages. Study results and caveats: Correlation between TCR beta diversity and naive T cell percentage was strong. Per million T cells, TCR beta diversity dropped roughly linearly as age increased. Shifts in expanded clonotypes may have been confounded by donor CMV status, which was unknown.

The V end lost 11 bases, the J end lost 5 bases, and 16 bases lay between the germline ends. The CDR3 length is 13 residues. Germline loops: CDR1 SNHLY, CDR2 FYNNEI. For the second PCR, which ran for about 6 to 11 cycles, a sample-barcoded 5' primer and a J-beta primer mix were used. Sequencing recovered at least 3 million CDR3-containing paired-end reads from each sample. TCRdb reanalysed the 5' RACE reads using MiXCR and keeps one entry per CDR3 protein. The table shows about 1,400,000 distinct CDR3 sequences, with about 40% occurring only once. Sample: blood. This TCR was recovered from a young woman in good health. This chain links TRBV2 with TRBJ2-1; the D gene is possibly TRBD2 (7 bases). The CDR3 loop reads CALGGPNNNEQFF. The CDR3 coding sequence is TGTGCCCTGGGGGGGCCGAACAACAATGAGCAGTTCTTC.